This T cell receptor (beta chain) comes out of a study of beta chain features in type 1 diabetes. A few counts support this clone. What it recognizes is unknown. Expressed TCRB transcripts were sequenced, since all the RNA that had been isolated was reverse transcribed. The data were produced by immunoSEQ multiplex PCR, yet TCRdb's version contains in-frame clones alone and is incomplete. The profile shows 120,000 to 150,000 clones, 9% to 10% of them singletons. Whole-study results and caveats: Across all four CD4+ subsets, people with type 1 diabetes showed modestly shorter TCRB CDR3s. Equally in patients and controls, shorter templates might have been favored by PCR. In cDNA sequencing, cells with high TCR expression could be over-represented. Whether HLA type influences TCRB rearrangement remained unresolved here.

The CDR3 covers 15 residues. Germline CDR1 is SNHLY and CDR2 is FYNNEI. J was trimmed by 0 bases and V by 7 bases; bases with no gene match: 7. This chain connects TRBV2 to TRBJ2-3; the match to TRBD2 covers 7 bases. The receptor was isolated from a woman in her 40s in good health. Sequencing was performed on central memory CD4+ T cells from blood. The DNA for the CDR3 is TGTGCCAGCAAGCGGGACCTCGGTAGCACAGATACGCAGTATTTT. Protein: CASKRDLGSTDTQYF.